A single TCR beta chain is shown here with its context. This receptor's antigen is unknown. Nothing much larger sits one base from this clone, and base qualities are not available. One collaborating source in Seattle enrolled patients while the patients were actively infected and followed the patients over time throughout the course of disease. Collaborating institutions collected whole blood in K2EDTA tubes following their own protocols. For TCRbeta analysis, collaborators shipped samples in one of three forms: frozen whole blood, isolated PBMCs, or DNA extracted from either of those sample types. The record originates from a study of blood T cell repertoires in COVID-19 (TCRdb year 2020). Notes on the research overall: The collaborator samples originated in the United States, Italy and Spain and spanned the acute and convalescent phases of COVID-19. Sample metadata almost always included a de-identified subject ID, COVID-19 status, age in years and sex. The dataset comprised deeply sampled blood TCRbeta repertoires from subjects exposed to, actively infected with, or recovered from COVID-19. Where available, HLA class I and class II types were obtained from metadata supplied by the sample provider rather than from assay-based typing. The repertoires were released in a freely available public database intended as a resource for research on the immune response to SARS-CoV-2. The prospective study material was composed of cDNA or gDNA derived from T cells, B-cell-depleted T cells, or PBMCs. The samples were drawn from two sources: the first 160 participants of the ongoing ImmuneRACE study, and 1,000 to 1,500 subjects contributed by 6 global collaborators.

The research as a whole found: The quantity of clinical and demographic metadata differed by source and by participant and was supplied without curation.

V gives up 4 bases and J gives up 4 bases, and the segment between their germline ends measures 14 bases. From its cysteine to its phenylalanine, the CDR3 spans 15 amino acids. Only the CDR3 portion is preserved as DNA: 45 bases, with reading frame beginning at the first base. The germline V gene yields SGDLS for CDR1 and YYNGEE for CDR2. The immunoSEQ Assay, a bias-controlled multiplex PCR, was used to amplify TCRbeta CDR3 regions from genomic DNA. In the original analysis: Nucleated cell counts per sample were estimated from amplification of reference gene primers within the assay. Sequence reads were collapsed and filtered to measure the absolute abundance of every unique TCRbeta CDR3 rearrangement. For each sample, productive Simpson clonality was calculated as the square root of Simpson's diversity index over productive rearrangements. In TCRdb, the immuneACCESS table is reduced to in-frame sequences with V and J assigned. These tables do not hold every clone; where another copy was compared, an unresolved V gene accounts for under half, and the others remain unexplained. Clone size and V and J calls were adopted from that table, with D and trimming inferred from the DNA. This sample lists approximately 200,000 clones; about 84% were detected once. Clones ranked in the top ten supply roughly 7% of the sample.

The sequenced material came from peripheral blood. This receptor was taken from an elderly woman with COVID-19, enrolled during active disease. The chain uses TRBV9 and TRBJ1-4; TRBD1 could be the D gene, as 6 bases match. CDR3 sequence: CASSTRQEVNEKLFF. The DNA reads TGTGCCAGCAGCACCCGACAGGAAGTTAATGAAAAACTGTTTTTT. Reference TRBV9 and TRBJ1-4 genes cover what lies past the CDR3, so the full variable domain is DSGVTQTPKHLITATGQRVTLRCSPRSGDLSVYWYQQSLDQGLQFLIQYYNGEERAKGNILERFSAQQFPDLHSELNLSSLELGDSALYFCASSTRQEVNEKLFFGSGTQLSVL.